The 9 T cell receptor beta chains below come from one sample, sequenced in a study of cytomegalovirus exposure and HLA in healthy donors. In the PCR, 60 Vbeta and 13 Jbeta primers were used. Some clones are missing from TCRdb's copy, which holds only in-frame ones; the method was immunoSEQ multiplex PCR. The data hold 150,000 to 200,000 clones, with around 80% observed a single time. Sequenced sample: PBMCs. Receptor source: a woman aged 40 to 50 in good health and CMV-seronegative.

This sequence joins TRBV5-6 and TRBJ1-1, with TRBD1 matching over 7 bases. This CDR3 has 14 residues. V trimming: 4 bases; J trimming: 4 bases; junction bases outside the gene matches: 7. CDR1 is SGHDT and CDR2 is YYEEEE in the germline V gene. CDR3: CASSLETGLTEAFF. The CDR3 DNA reads TGTGCCAGCAGCCTAGAGACAGGGCTCACTGAAGCTTTCTTT.

V usage is TRBV7-9 and J usage is TRBJ2-2; 7 bases line up with TRBD1. CDR3 length: 18 amino acids. Germline V CDR1 and CDR2: SEHNR, FQNEAQ (reference sequence). Losses at the gene ends were 3 bases for V and 2 bases for J; bases not matched to a gene: 12. CDR3 DNA sequence: TGTGCCAGCAGCTTCCCGGGACAGCCGAAGACTAACACCGGGGAGCTGTTTTTT. Residues: CASSFPGQPKTNTGELFF.

The rearrangement links TRBV18 to TRBJ2-5, with D possibly TRBD1 on 6 matching bases. V was pared by 8 bases and J by 3 bases, with 13 bases between. This CDR3 region has 13 residues. Germline V lookup: CDR1 KGHSH, CDR2 LQKENI. CDR3 DNA: TGTGCCAGCCAATCGAACAGGGAAGAGACCCAGTACTTC. Amino acids: CASQSNREETQYF.

The chain couples TRBV19 to TRBJ1-5; weak D call: TRBD1 (5 bases). Looked up from germline, CDR1 is LNHDA and CDR2 is SQIVND (reference sequence). The CDR3 totals 16 residues. Deletions cut 2 bases from V and 0 bases from J, with 11 bases between. In DNA form, the CDR3 reads TGTGCCAGTAGTATAAGGACACCCTATAGCAATCAGCCCCAGCATTTT. Protein product: CASSIRTPYSNQPQHF.

The chain carries TRBV27 and TRBJ1-2, with 7 positions matching TRBD1. Germline V gives CDR1 MNHEY, CDR2 SMNVEV (reference sequence). The CDR3 runs to 15 residues. The ends lost 5 bases at V and 5 bases at J; junction bases unmatched: 11. In nucleotides, the CDR3 is TGTGCCAGCAGTGTCACCGGGACAGAGAGATATGGCTACACCTTC. Protein: CASSVTGTERYGYTF.

A single count supports this clone. This same CDR3 is encoded by further DNA sequences in the sample. CDR3 sequence (DNA): TGTGCCAGCAGCTCAACCGGGACAGGGATATCCTACGAGCAGTACTTC. This translates into CASSSTGTGISYEQYF. V usage is TRBV7-2 and J usage is TRBJ2-7; 9 bases match TRBD1. Trimming cost V 4 bases and J 1 base; bases outside gene matches: 8. The CDR3 totals 16 residues. Germline V gene lookup returns CDR1 SGHTA and CDR2 FQGNSA.

Points on this clone: One end of the junction does not line up with germline, which may come from a read error. Other nucleotide sequences in the sample specify the same CDR3. The chain couples TRBV9 to TRBJ1-4, with TRBD1 matching over 7 bases. The CDR3 contains 15 residues. Per germline, CDR1 SGDLS and CDR2 YYNGEE. The CDR3 sequence is CASSVQGGLGEKLFF. The CDR3 DNA is TGTGCCAGCAGCGTACAGGGGGGCTTAGGTGAAAAATTGTTTTTT.

This clone was seen a single time. This sequence joins TRBV9 and TRBJ2-1, with 10 bases identical to TRBD2. Germline CDR1 reads SGDLS; CDR2 reads YYNGEE. The CDR3 totals 16 residues. V was clipped by 4 bases and J by 8 bases; unmatched bases: 12. CDR3 coding DNA: TGTGCCAGCAGCATCGCTAGCGGGAGTTCGGGGGATGAGCAGTTCTTC. Its translation: CASSIASGSSGDEQFF. The full variable domain, its missing parts supplied by reference TRBV9 and TRBJ2-1, is DSGVTQTPKHLITATGQRVTLRCSPRSGDLSVYWYQQSLDQGLQFLIQYYNGEERAKGNILERFSAQQFPDLHSELNLSSLELGDSALYFCASSIASGSSGDEQFFGPGTRLTVL.

The V and J genes are TRBV7-6 and TRBJ2-5; 7 bases match TRBD1. Germline CDR1 and CDR2: SGHVS and FNYEAQ. This CDR3 region has 13 residues. J gave up 3 bases and V 3 bases, and 1 base lay outside the gene matches. The CDR3 loop reads CASSFGQEETQYF. CDR3 coding DNA: TGTGCCAGCAGCTTCGGACAGGAAGAGACCCAGTACTTC.